The 22 T cell receptor beta chains in this list originate from one sample, sequenced in a study of T cells in Graves' hyperthyroidism and ophthalmopathy. Researchers took RNA transcripts and amplified the TCR beta CDR3 regions from them. The HTBI primer set drove a first-round RT-PCR of the TCR CDR3. TCRdb itself ran the multiplex PCR reads through MiXCR, one entry per CDR3 protein. The sample includes approximately 260,000 distinct CDR3 sequences, around 15% of them seen just once. Sequences were obtained from blood. The source of these receptors is a woman in her forties or fifties with Graves' hyperthyroidism that later progressed to Graves' ophthalmopathy.

This clonotype was detected many times. The chain combines TRBV24-1 with TRBJ1-4; D gene unclear. This CDR3 is built from 11 residues. Germline V gene sequence: CDR1 KGHDR, CDR2 SFDVKD. Trimming removed 2 bases from V and 6 bases from J, with 0 bases in between. CDR3 sequence (DNA): TGTGCCACCAGTGATTATGAAAAACTGTTTTTT. Encoded protein: CATSDYEKLFF.

This clonotype was counted at least ten times. V and J are TRBV20-1 and TRBJ2-7; perhaps TRBD1 as D (6 bases). The CDR3 contains 15 residues. Germline CDR1 DFQATT, CDR2 SNEGSKA (reference sequence). V was clipped by 5 bases and J by 2 bases, with 19 bases between them. The CDR3 DNA reads as TGCAGTGCTCTTCCCCTCACAGGGCTCCCCTACGAGCAGTACTTC. This translates into CSALPLTGLPYEQYF.

There are many counts of this clonotype. The CDR3 nucleotides are TGTGCCAGCAGTTTAATGACAGACGATACGCAGTATTTT. Protein product: CASSLMTDDTQYF. This chain uses TRBV28 with TRBJ2-3; perhaps TRBD1 as D (5 bases). V gave up 2 bases and J gave up 6 bases, with 9 bases separating them. This CDR3 is 13 amino acids long. Germline V gene sequence: CDR1 MDHEN, CDR2 SYDVKM.

This clonotype showed up just a few times. This may be a read error: a much more frequent sequence differs by one nucleotide. V gene TRBV28 combines with J gene TRBJ2-1, with D maybe TRBD2 (6 bases). V lost 7 bases and J lost 2, with 12 bases in between. The CDR3 contains 14 residues. Germline V gives CDR1 MDHEN, CDR2 SYDVKM. As DNA, the CDR3 is TGTGCCAGCATAGTGGGAGGCGCCTACAATGAGCAGTTCTTC. It codes for CASIVGGAYNEQFF.

In this sample, this clonotype turned up many times. The J gene is TRBJ2-1, the V gene TRBV2; 9 bases agree with TRBD2. The CDR3 is 14 residues long. Germline V gene data show CDR1 as SNHLY and CDR2 as FYNNEI. The V and J ends lost 4 bases and 9 bases, in that order; junction bases with no gene match: 7. The CDR3, as DNA: TGTGCCAGCAGTGGGCTAGCGGGATACTTTGAGCAGTTCTTC. Its protein product is CASSGLAGYFEQFF.

The rearrangement uses TRBV28 and TRBJ1-4, with D perhaps TRBD1 (6 bases). Germline V lookup: CDR1 MDHEN, CDR2 SYDVKM. The V gene lost 6 bases and the J gene lost 8 bases, with 19 bases spanning the gap. CDR3 size: 15 residues. CDR3 protein: CASRRSQGQLEKLFF. DNA of the CDR3: TGTGCCAGCAGACGCTCACAGGGTCAGTTAGAAAAACTGTTTTTT.

The sample holds many counts of this clonotype. V gene TRBV29-1 combines with J gene TRBJ1-1; TRBD1 matches at 11 bases. CDR1 SQVTM and CDR2 ANQGSEA come from the germline V gene. The CDR3 has 16 amino acids. V lost 4 bases, J lost 0 bases, and 7 bases stayed unmatched. Here the CDR3 reads CSVGYRDRGMNTEAFF. Here the CDR3 DNA reads TGCAGCGTTGGTTACCGGGACAGGGGGATGAACACTGAAGCTTTCTTT.

This clonotype turned up a few times. V is TRBV20-1 and J is TRBJ2-7; D possibly corresponds to TRBD2 (6 bases). Trimming removed 6 bases from V and 9 bases from J, with 24 bases in between. Germline V gene data show CDR1 as DFQATT and CDR2 as SNEGSKA (reference sequence). CDR3 size: 14 residues. The CDR3 protein is CSAHEAGSSFVQYF. In nucleotides, the CDR3 is TGCAGTGCCCATGAGGCGGGATCGAGCTTTGTGCAGTACTTC.

This clonotype was counted at least ten times. This chain uses TRBV28 with TRBJ1-2, with D uncertain. CDR3 size: 12 residues. Germline CDR1 and CDR2: MDHEN and SYDVKM. Trimming left V 6 bases short and J 8 bases short, with 13 bases between. This CDR3 reads CASSPIGSGYTF. The CDR3 DNA follows: TGTGCCAGCAGCCCCATAGGGTCCGGCTACACCTTC.

This clonotype was counted a few times. The rearrangement uses TRBV6-1 and TRBJ2-7; 15 bases are a match to TRBD2. CDR3 size: 20 residues. The V gene end was trimmed by 5 bases and the J gene end by 1 base; junction bases not matched to a gene: 15. Germline V gene data show CDR1 as MNHNS and CDR2 as SASEGT. This CDR3 is CASSLTLGLAGGRPSYEQYF. The CDR3, as DNA: TGTGCCAGCAGTCTCACTCTTGGACTAGCGGGAGGGCGACCTTCCTACGAGCAGTACTTC.

This clonotype was counted at least ten times. The chain recombines TRBV2 with TRBJ1-4, with D possibly being TRBD1 (6 bases). Trimming stripped 5 bases from V and 8 bases from J, with 18 bases between. The CDR3 extends over 15 amino acids. Germline values: CDR1 SNHLY, CDR2 FYNNEI. Here the CDR3 DNA reads TGTGCCAGCAGTCCCCAAGGACAGTTACTGGAAAAACTGTTTTTT. Translated: CASSPQGQLLEKLFF.

The chain is built from TRBV7-2 and TRBJ2-3; D is possibly TRBD1 or TRBD2 (5 bases each). Germline V gene lookup returns CDR1 SGHTA and CDR2 FQGNSA. The CDR3 contains 15 residues. Trimming removed 3 bases at V and 2 bases at J, with 12 bases between. The chain's CDR3 is CTSSFRDGSTDTQYF. The CDR3 bases are TGTACCAGCAGCTTCCGGGACGGGTCCACAGATACGCAGTATTTT. Full variable domain (rest looked up from reference TRBV7-2 and TRBJ2-3): GAGVSQSPSNKVTEKGKDVELRCDPISGHTALYWYRQSLGQGLEFLIYFQGNSAPDKSGLPSDRFSAERTGGSVSTLTIQRTQQEDSAVYLCTSSFRDGSTDTQYFGPGTRLTVL.

This chain joins TRBV7-2 and TRBJ2-7; 7 bases map to TRBD2. This CDR3 region has 15 residues. J lost 1 base, V lost 4 bases, and 7 bases had no gene match. Germline assignment: CDR1 SGHTA and CDR2 FQGNSA. For the CDR3, the DNA is TGTGCCAGCAGCTCCCGCCCTAGCGGATCCTACGAGCAGTACTTC. Amino acid sequence: CASSSRPSGSYEQYF.

This clonotype has only a few counts. The V and J genes are TRBV13 and TRBJ2-1; D unresolved. This CDR3 is built from 11 residues. Trimming took 0 bases from V and 11 from J, leaving 5 bases between them. In germline, CDR1 is PRHDT, CDR2 FYEKMQ (reference sequence). The CDR3 spells CASSLGLQQFF. The CDR3 DNA follows: TGTGCCAGCAGCTTAGGACTACAGCAGTTCTTC.

The J gene is TRBJ1-3, the V gene TRBV5-1; no clear D. With 0 bases removed from V and 0 bases from J, the gap between germline ends came to 7 bases. The CDR3 loop spans 15 amino acids. Germline CDR1 is SGHRS and CDR2 is YFSETQ. In nucleotides, the CDR3 is TGCGCCAGCAGCTTGGGCGGACGCTCTGGAAACACCATATATTTT. This gives the protein CASSLGGRSGNTIYF.

The chain recombines TRBV19 with TRBJ1-5, with 12 bases aligning to TRBD1. The CDR3 covers 15 residues. V trimming: 8 bases; J trimming: 6 bases; junction bases outside the gene matches: 8. Per germline, CDR1 LNHDA and CDR2 SQIVND (reference sequence). The CDR3 loop is CASQRGTGGVQPQHF. The CDR3 DNA is TGTGCCAGTCAGAGGGGGACAGGGGGCGTTCAGCCCCAGCATTTT. The full variable domain, in which reference TRBV19 and TRBJ1-5 provide the parts outside the CDR3, is DGGITQSPKYLFRKEGQNVTLSCEQNLNHDAMYWYRQDPGQGLRLIYYSQIVNDFQKGDIAEGYSVSREKKESFPLTVTSAQKNPTAFYLCASQRGTGGVQPQHFGDGTRLSIL.

This clonotype has more than one count but fewer than ten. This chain links TRBV27 with TRBJ1-6; D not certain. Deletions cut 1 base from V and 16 bases from J, with 11 bases between. Germline CDR1 MNHEY, CDR2 SMNVEV (reference sequence). The CDR3 extends over 12 amino acids. CDR3 coding DNA: TGTGCCAGCAGTTTATATCTAGGGCCTCTCCACTTT. It is translated as CASSLYLGPLHF.

Many counts were recorded for this clonotype. The chain carries TRBV27 and TRBJ2-5; 7 positions match TRBD2. The CDR3 consists of 15 residues. Germline CDR1 reads MNHEY; CDR2 reads SMNVEV (reference sequence). Losses at the gene ends were 8 bases for V and 0 bases for J; bases not matched to a gene: 9. The CDR3, as DNA: TGTGCCAGCCGTACTGCGGGAGTGGACCAAGAGACCCAGTACTTC. Protein product: CASRTAGVDQETQYF.

The chain carries TRBV20-1 and TRBJ2-7, with TRBD2 matching over 9 bases. The V gene end was trimmed by 4 bases and the J gene end by 4 bases; junction bases not matched to a gene: 20. From germline, CDR1 is DFQATT and CDR2 SNEGSKA (reference sequence). This CDR3 region has 18 residues. The CDR3 is CSATGTRLAGSILYEQYF. The CDR3 DNA reads as TGCAGTGCTACGGGCACTCGGCTAGCGGGAAGTATCCTTTACGAGCAGTACTTC.

Many counts were recorded for this clonotype. The chain links TRBV6-1 to TRBJ2-7, with 8 bases that match TRBD2. CDR1 is MNHNS, CDR2 SASEGT, per germline. The CDR3 is 14 residues long. The CDR3 here is CAAEGGIAGPEQYF. As DNA, the CDR3 is TGTGCAGCGGAAGGAGGCATAGCGGGACCCGAGCAGTACTTC.

V usage is TRBV2 and J usage is TRBJ1-1; D not resolved. CDR1 SNHLY and CDR2 FYNNEI come from the germline V gene. Trimming took off 3 bases at V and 1 base at J, with 9 bases between the two ends. CDR3 size: 14 residues. The CDR3 sequence: CASSEWTANTEAFF. The CDR3 region has the DNA TGTGCCAGCAGTGAGTGGACGGCGAACACTGAAGCTTTCTTT.

The rearrangement links TRBV28 to TRBJ1-1; 7 nucleotides agree with TRBD1. With 7 bases clipped from V and 7 bases from J, the junction kept 21 bases outside the gene matches. This CDR3 spans 17 amino acids. CDR1 and CDR2 (germline): MDHEN, SYDVKM. CDR3 bases: TGTGCCAGCAAGGAATTTTCACAGGGGTTTTTCGTAAATGAAGCTTTCTTT. Residues: CASKEFSQGFFVNEAFF.